This entry lists 5 T cell receptor beta chains sequenced from one sample in a study of cytomegalovirus exposure and HLA in healthy donors. Measured with immunoSEQ multiplex PCR; TCRdb has only the in-frame clones, and not every one. Here the sample spans some 120,000 clones, about 90% being singletons. Sequences were obtained from PBMCs. These receptors all come from a man younger than 45 in good health and CMV-seronegative.

The rearrangement links TRBV11-2 to TRBJ1-5, with D uncertain. This CDR3 has 13 amino acids. With 3 bases removed from V and 7 bases from J, the gap between germline ends came to 10 bases. Germline CDR1 reads SGHAT; CDR2 reads FQNNGV. In nucleotides, the CDR3 is TGTGCCAGCAGCTTTTACGAGGGCCAGCCCCAGCATTTT. Translated: CASSFYEGQPQHF.

In DNA form, the CDR3 reads TGTGCCAGCAGCTTAGAGGGACAAAGCACAGATACGCAGTATTTT. It codes for CASSLEGQSTDTQYF. This chain connects TRBV7-3 to TRBJ2-3, with D perhaps TRBD1 (6 bases). Between the trimmed V and J ends, which lost 2 bases and 0 bases, there was a span of 9 bases. Looked up from germline, CDR1 is SGHTA and CDR2 is FQGTGA. This CDR3 comprises 15 residues. The variable domain in full, with the rest retrieved from reference TRBV7-3 and TRBJ2-3, is GAGVSQTPSNKVTEKGKYVELRCDPISGHTALYWYRQSLGQGPEFLIYFQGTGAADDSGLPNDRFFAVRPEGSVSTLKIQRTERGDSAVYLCASSLEGQSTDTQYFGPGTRLTVL.

Note on this clone: Germline is not matched at one junction end, which may reflect a read error. This chain connects TRBV28 to TRBJ1-2; D remains ambiguous. Germline lookup yields CDR1 MDHEN and CDR2 SYDVKM. The CDR3 is 12 residues long. CDR3 sequence: CASSLSLAAPLF. In DNA form, the CDR3 reads TGTGCCAGCAGTTTAAGTCTGGCGGCCCCCCTCTTC.

J is TRBJ1-2 and V is TRBV4-2; 10 bases agree with TRBD1. The V and J ends lost 0 bases and 2 bases, in that order; junction bases with no gene match: 6. This CDR3 is 17 amino acids long. Germline values: CDR1 LGHNA, CDR2 YNFKEQ. CDR3 residues: CASSQDLRQGANYGYTF. CDR3 nucleotide sequence: TGTGCCAGCAGCCAAGATCTCCGACAGGGGGCAAACTATGGCTACACCTTC.

This clone was seen once. The rearrangement joins TRBV28 to TRBJ2-7, with 11 positions matching TRBD1. The CDR3 consists of 16 residues. V lost 4 bases to trimming and J lost 6 bases; unmatched junction nucleotides: 11. Germline V gene sequence: CDR1 MDHEN, CDR2 SYDVKM. CDR3 nucleotides: TGTGCCAGCAGTTCACCGGGACAGGGGGTGGGGCTCGAGCAGTACTTC. This sequence encodes CASSSPGQGVGLEQYF.